Listed below are T cell receptor beta chains from one sample, sequenced in a study of shared clonotypes between healthy human individuals. Repertoires were generated with immunoSEQ multiplex PCR, while TCRdb's copy carries only in-frame clones and drops some. The sample yields fewer than 850,000 clones, about two thirds seen once. Sequenced: memory CD4+ T cells sorted from blood. These receptors were collected from a woman in her twenties or thirties in good health. The CDR3 runs from the conserved cysteine through the conserved F or W. The D gene is left open where the match is weak. For some rows the clone size is stated as once, few or many, or as a class when expanded; others skip it.

d_call: TRBD1; cdr3_length: 15; clone_size: -; j_call: TRBJ1-2; v_call: TRBV18; cdr3_aa: CASSPGTGRGDGYTF; cdr3_nt: TGTGCCAGCTCACCAGGGACAGGGAGAGGTGATGGCTACACCTTC
d_call: -; cdr3_length: 18; clone_size: -; j_call: TRBJ2-3; v_call: TRBV7-9; cdr3_aa: CASSLRSGAPSPTDTQYF; cdr3_nt: TGTGCCAGCAGCTTAAGGAGTGGGGCGCCGTCCCCTACAGATACGCAGTATTTT
d_call: TRBD1; cdr3_length: 17; clone_size: -; j_call: TRBJ2-6; v_call: TRBV5-1; cdr3_aa: CASSLGGQVSGANVLTF; cdr3_nt: TGCGCCAGCAGCTTGGGGGGACAGGTCTCTGGGGCCAACGTCCTGACTTTC
d_call: -; cdr3_length: 16; clone_size: -; j_call: TRBJ2-2; v_call: TRBV2; cdr3_aa: CASSERQVGQTGELFF; cdr3_nt: TGTGCCAGCAGTGAAAGGCAGGTCGGACAGACCGGGGAGCTGTTTTTT
d_call: -; cdr3_length: 13; clone_size: once; j_call: TRBJ2-5; v_call: TRBV6-6; cdr3_aa: CASGGDLQETQYF; cdr3_nt: TGTGCCAGCGGAGGGGACTTACAAGAGACCCAGTACTTC
d_call: TRBD1; cdr3_length: 15; clone_size: -; j_call: TRBJ1-2; v_call: TRBV6-5; cdr3_aa: CASSYSSGDRASDTF; cdr3_nt: TGTGCCAGCAGTTACTCGTCCGGGGACAGGGCGTCGGACACCTTC
d_call: -; cdr3_length: 17; clone_size: -; j_call: TRBJ2-1; v_call: TRBV4-1; cdr3_aa: CASSQDPGSSSYNEQFF; cdr3_nt: TGCGCCAGCAGCCAAGACCCCGGCTCGAGCTCCTACAATGAGCAGTTCTTC
d_call: -; cdr3_length: 14; clone_size: -; j_call: TRBJ1-5; v_call: TRBV7-8; cdr3_aa: CASSFSGSNQPQHF; cdr3_nt: TGTGCCAGCAGCTTTAGTGGGAGCAATCAGCCCCAGCATTTT
d_call: TRBD1; cdr3_length: 14; clone_size: -; j_call: TRBJ1-2; v_call: TRBV28; cdr3_aa: CASRSDREGYGYTF; cdr3_nt: TGTGCCAGCAGGTCAGACAGGGAGGGCTATGGCTACACCTTC
d_call: -; cdr3_length: 13; clone_size: -; j_call: TRBJ2-3; v_call: TRBV28; cdr3_aa: CASSSTAGSTQYF; cdr3_nt: TGTGCCAGCAGTTCCACAGCAGGGAGTACGCAGTATTTT
d_call: -; cdr3_length: 15; clone_size: -; j_call: TRBJ2-3; v_call: TRBV7-2; cdr3_aa: CASSLGVLNTDTQYF; cdr3_nt: TGTGCCAGCAGCCTCGGGGTTCTTAACACAGATACGCAGTATTTT
d_call: -; cdr3_length: 13; clone_size: -; j_call: TRBJ1-4; v_call: TRBV5-4; cdr3_aa: CASSVTGNEKLFF; cdr3_nt: TGTGCCAGCAGCGTCACAGGGAATGAAAAACTGTTTTTT
d_call: -; cdr3_length: 16; clone_size: few; j_call: TRBJ2-2; v_call: TRBV9; cdr3_aa: CASSVAVSSNTGELFF; cdr3_nt: TGTGCCAGCAGCGTAGCTGTCTCCTCGAACACCGGGGAGCTGTTTTTT
d_call: -; cdr3_length: 13; clone_size: -; j_call: TRBJ1-1; v_call: TRBV6-1; cdr3_aa: CASTITSNTEAFF; cdr3_nt: TGTGCCAGCACTATTACATCGAACACTGAAGCTTTCTTT